Below are 4 T cell receptor beta chains sequenced from a single sample in a study of blood T cell repertoires in COVID-19. Assay: immunoSEQ multiplex PCR; the TCRdb copy retains only in-frame clones and omits some. Counted here are around 300,000 clones, about 80% occurring once; the ten biggest clones make up around a tenth. Sequenced: peripheral blood. These receptors all stem from a woman aged 45-60 years who had recovered from COVID-19.

The rearrangement uses TRBV14 and TRBJ2-2; a weak D match, TRBD1 (5 bases). Per germline, CDR1 SGHDN and CDR2 FVKESK. This CDR3 comprises 14 residues. Trimming pared 1 base from V and 6 bases from J, leaving 9 bases between. The DNA for the CDR3 is TGTGCCAGCAGCCAAGCAGGGTCGCCCGGGGAGCTGTTTTTT. Translated: CASSQAGSPGELFF.

This clone has a count of ten or more. This chain links TRBV5-6 with TRBJ2-5; a possible D gene is TRBD2 (6 bases). The V end was cut by 3 bases, the J end by 5 bases, with 11 bases between. The CDR3 has 13 residues. Germline CDR1 reads SGHDT; CDR2 reads YYEEEE. CDR3 nucleotide sequence: TGTGCCAGCAGCTCGGGACTTCCTGAGACCCAGTACTTC. Translation gives CASSSGLPETQYF.

The CDR3 loop reads CASSRQTTNQPQHF. The DNA of the CDR3 is TGTGCCAGCAGTAGACAGACCACCAATCAGCCCCAGCATTTT. V gene TRBV27 combines with J gene TRBJ1-5; weak D call: TRBD1 (5 bases). The V gene's germline CDR1 is MNHEY and CDR2 SMNVEV (reference sequence). The CDR3 contains 14 residues. V was clipped by 5 bases and J by 3 bases, with 11 bases between them.

The chain links TRBV6-5 to TRBJ2-2; D is ambiguous. This CDR3 is 15 amino acids long. V was pared by 4 bases and J by 5 bases, with 14 bases between. Germline loops: CDR1 MNHEY, CDR2 SVGAGI. CDR3 nucleotides: TGTGCCAGCAGTTCCGGTCGAGGTACGACCGGGGAGCTGTTTTTT. It is translated as CASSSGRGTTGELFF.